This T cell receptor beta chain was identified in a study of response to subunit inactivated influenza vaccine. In its sample, this clonotype was seen a few times. Using its own MiXCR run on the RT-PCR reads, TCRdb lists one record per CDR3 protein. The repertoire holds hundreds of thousands of distinct CDR3 sequences, with about 10% as singletons. This CDR3 comprises 15 residues. With 1 base removed from V and 4 bases from J, the gap between germline ends came to 12 bases. Germline CDR1 is SGDLS and CDR2 is YYNGEE. These same records also appear under a second study, on T cells expressing NK-cell markers. This second study notes: Synthesis of TCR beta cDNA relied on 5'RACE template switching carrying UMIs. The study sequenced eight donors, seven HCMV-seropositive and one seronegative. Dominance of the CD3+CD56-NKG2C+ fraction by these clonotypes also held in several donors.

The starting material was PBMCs from blood, obtained on the day of vaccination. This TCR derives from a man in his fifties or sixties who received an inactivated influenza vaccine. The rearrangement joins TRBV9 to TRBJ2-1, with D tentatively TRBD1 or TRBD2 (6 bases each). The CDR3 sequence is CASSVTGRTYNEQFF. The DNA for the CDR3 is TGTGCCAGCAGCGTAACAGGGAGGACGTACAATGAGCAGTTCTTC.